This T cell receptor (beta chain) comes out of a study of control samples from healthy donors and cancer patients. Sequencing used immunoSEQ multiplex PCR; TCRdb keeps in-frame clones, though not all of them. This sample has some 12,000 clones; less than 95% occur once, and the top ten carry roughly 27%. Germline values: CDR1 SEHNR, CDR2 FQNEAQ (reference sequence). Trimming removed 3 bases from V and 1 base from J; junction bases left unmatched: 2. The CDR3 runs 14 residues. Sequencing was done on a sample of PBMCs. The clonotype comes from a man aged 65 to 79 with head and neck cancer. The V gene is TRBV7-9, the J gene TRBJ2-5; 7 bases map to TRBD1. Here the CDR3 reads CASSLDRSQETQYF. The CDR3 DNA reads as TGTGCCAGCAGCTTGGACAGGTCCCAAGAGACCCAGTACTTC.